One sample yielded the 12 T cell receptor beta chains listed below, sequenced in a study of radiotherapy plus CTLA-4 blockade in lung cancer. The repertoire was sequenced with immunoSEQ multiplex PCR; TCRdb's copy has only in-frame clones and lacks some. The repertoire holds approximately 97,000 clones, with about 80% as singletons. Sequenced here: peripheral blood, sampled from a patient treated with radiotherapy plus ipilimumab. The receptors come from a human donor with non-small cell lung cancer who had stable disease on radiotherapy plus ipilimumab.

The chain carries TRBV5-1 and TRBJ1-2; 10 nucleotides line up with TRBD1. Germline V gives CDR1 SGHRS, CDR2 YFSETQ. V shed 0 bases, J shed 6 bases, and the junction held 8 bases outside the gene matches. The CDR3 is made up of 16 amino acids. CDR3 in DNA: TGCGCCAGCAGCTTGGACGGACAGGGGGACAGGGATGGCTACACCTTC. Amino acid sequence: CASSLDGQGDRDGYTF.

This clone occurred a few times. The chain uses TRBV5-4 and TRBJ1-6; TRBD1 agrees at 7 bases. The CDR3 consists of 15 residues. V trimming: 2 bases; J trimming: 8 bases; junction bases outside the gene matches: 7. Germline CDR1 reads SGHNT; CDR2 reads YYREEE (reference sequence). In DNA, the CDR3 is TGTGCCAGCAGCTTACAGGGGAGGGTGGATTCACCCCTCCACTTT. Translated, it gives CASSLQGRVDSPLHF.

CDR3: CASSLGTSISPLHF. The CDR3 DNA sequence: TGCGCCAGCAGCCTAGGGACGTCGATTTCACCCCTCCACTTT. The chain employs TRBV5-1 and TRBJ1-6; tentative D call: TRBD1 (5 bases). The CDR3 extends over 14 amino acids. Between the trimmed V and J ends, which lost 4 bases and 9 bases, there was a span of 14 bases. Germline assignment: CDR1 SGHRS and CDR2 YFSETQ. Full variable domain (remainder filled in from reference TRBV5-1 and TRBJ1-6): KAGVTQTPRYLIKTRGQQVTLSCSPISGHRSVSWYQQTPGQGLQFLFEYFSETQRNKGNFPGRFSGRQFSNSRSEMNVSTLELGDSALYLCASSLGTSISPLHFGNGTRLTVT.

The chain joins TRBV6-6 to TRBJ2-7; 9 nucleotides agree with TRBD1. This CDR3 has 15 amino acids. Germline lookup yields CDR1 MNHNY and CDR2 SVGAGI (reference sequence). Trimming removed 6 bases from V and 5 bases from J; junction bases left unmatched: 11. CDR3 loop: CASRIGQGRFDEQYF. The DNA for the CDR3 is TGTGCCAGCAGGATTGGACAGGGGAGGTTCGACGAGCAGTACTTC.

The genes are TRBV14 and TRBJ2-1; no clear D gene. V was cut by 1 base and J by 7 bases, with 8 bases left in between. CDR1 SGHDN and CDR2 FVKESK come from the germline V gene. The CDR3 is 13 residues long. The CDR3 coding sequence is TGTGCCAGCAGCCAAGTGGTGGGAAATGAGCAGTTCTTC. This sequence encodes CASSQVVGNEQFF.

The chain links TRBV30 to TRBJ1-4, with 7 bases that match TRBD1. This CDR3 has 13 residues. CDR1 is GTSNPN and CDR2 is SVGIG in the germline V gene (reference sequence). V trimming: 5 bases; J trimming: 8 bases; junction bases outside the gene matches: 8. Written as DNA, the CDR3 is TGTGCCTGGGCGACAGGGTTAGGAGAAAAACTGTTTTTT. This sequence encodes CAWATGLGEKLFF.

J is TRBJ2-1 and V is TRBV6-6; a weak D match, TRBD2 (6 bases). The CDR3 extends over 13 amino acids. Germline assignment: CDR1 MNHNY and CDR2 SVGAGI (reference sequence). Deletions cut 8 bases from V and 9 bases from J, with 17 bases between. In DNA, the CDR3 is TGTGCCAGCCAAACCGGGGAGGCCATTGAGCAGTTCTTC. Translation gives CASQTGEAIEQFF.

CDR3 sequence (DNA): TGCGCCAGCAGTGAGTCGACTCAGGGTAGCGGGGGCGCTCACGGGGAGCTGTTTTTT. Its translation: CASSESTQGSGGAHGELFF. This rearrangement joins TRBV10-2 to TRBJ2-2; 9 bases align to TRBD2. V was pared by 0 bases and J by 7 bases, with 15 bases of the junction left unmatched. The CDR3 covers 19 residues. Germline loops: CDR1 WSHSY, CDR2 SAAADI.

The CDR3 spells CASSQGLAHHLETQYF. The CDR3 bases are TGTGCCAGCAGTCAAGGACTAGCGCACCACTTGGAGACCCAGTACTTC. The chain uses TRBV27 and TRBJ2-5, with TRBD2 matching over 9 bases. V trimming: 5 bases; J trimming: 5 bases; junction bases outside the gene matches: 12. CDR1 is MNHEY, CDR2 SMNVEV, per germline (reference sequence). The CDR3 is 16 amino acids.

The chain recombines TRBV6-1 with TRBJ1-2, with 7 bases identical to TRBD1. Germline loops: CDR1 MNHNS, CDR2 SASEGT. V dropped 8 bases and J dropped 3; count of bases not matched to a gene: 12. The CDR3 is 15 amino acids. CDR3 loop: CASRTSWQGDYGYTF. In DNA form, the CDR3 reads TGTGCCAGCCGGACGTCTTGGCAGGGGGACTATGGCTACACCTTC.

This clone was detected once. This chain uses TRBV28 with TRBJ2-5, with 8 bases that match TRBD1. J was trimmed by 4 bases and V by 4 bases; bases with no gene match: 11. The CDR3 runs 16 residues. Germline V gene sequence: CDR1 MDHEN, CDR2 SYDVKM. CDR3 sequence reads: CASSWSVDRGLETQYF. In nucleotides, the CDR3 is TGTGCCAGCAGTTGGAGCGTCGACAGGGGCTTAGAGACCCAGTACTTC.

V is TRBV18 and J is TRBJ1-5, with a weak D call TRBD1 (5 bases). With 6 bases removed from V and 4 bases from J, the gap between germline ends came to 16 bases. The germline gives CDR1 KGHSH, CDR2 LQKENI. There are 15 residues in the CDR3. The CDR3 DNA reads as TGTGCCAGCTCGCGAGATCAGGGAGGTAATCAGCCCCAGCATTTT. The encoded protein is CASSRDQGGNQPQHF.